This T cell receptor beta chain emerged from a study of shared clonotypes between healthy human individuals. Study-level background: Donor ages ranged 18 to 49 years: two women, a few men.

Selected positively for CCR7 and CD45RO-negative, naive CD8 cells excluded terminally differentiated effector memory CD45RA+ cells. Method: immunoSEQ multiplex PCR; TCRdb's copy keeps in-frame clones and lacks some. The table lists 2 million to 2.5 million clones, just under 95% of them singletons, with 1.1% in the top ten. The sequencing input was naive CD8+ T cells sorted from blood. The TCR comes from a man between 18 and 35 years old in good health.

DNA of the CDR3: TGCAGCGTTGTAGGAGGGACCACCTACGAGCAGTACTTC. Its protein product is CSVVGGTTYEQYF. The rearrangement joins TRBV29-1 to TRBJ2-7; weak D call: TRBD2 (6 bases). The CDR3 runs 13 residues. Trimming stripped 4 bases from V and 2 bases from J, with 12 bases between. Germline V gene lookup returns CDR1 SQVTM and CDR2 ANQGSEA.